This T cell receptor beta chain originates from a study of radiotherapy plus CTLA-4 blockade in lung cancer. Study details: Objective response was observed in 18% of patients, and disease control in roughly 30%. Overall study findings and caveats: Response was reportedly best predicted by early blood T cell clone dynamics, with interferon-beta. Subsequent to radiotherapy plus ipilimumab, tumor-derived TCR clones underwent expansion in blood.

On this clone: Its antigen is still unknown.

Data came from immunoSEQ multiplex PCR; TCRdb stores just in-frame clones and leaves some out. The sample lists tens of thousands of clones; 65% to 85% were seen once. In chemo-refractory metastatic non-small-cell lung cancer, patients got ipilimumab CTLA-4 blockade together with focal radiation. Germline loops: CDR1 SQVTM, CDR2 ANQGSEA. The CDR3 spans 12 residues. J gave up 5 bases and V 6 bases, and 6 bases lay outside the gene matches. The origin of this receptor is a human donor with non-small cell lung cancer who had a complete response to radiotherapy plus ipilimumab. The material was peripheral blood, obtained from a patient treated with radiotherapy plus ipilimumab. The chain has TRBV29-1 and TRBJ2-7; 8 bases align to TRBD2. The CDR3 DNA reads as TGCAGCGTGGCGGGGGGACGGAACGAGCAGTACTTC. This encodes CSVAGGRNEQYF.